These 27 T cell receptor beta chains were sequenced from one sample in a study of CD8 T cells in Susac syndrome. About 0.45 to 1 ug RNA was reverse transcribed with random hexamers. TCRdb reanalysed the immunoSEQ multiplex PCR reads using MiXCR and keeps one entry per CDR3 protein. The table includes some 300,000 distinct CDR3 sequences, approximately 91% detected once. Input material: CD8+ T cells from PBMCs. These receptors were taken from a human donor with multiple sclerosis.

This chain joins TRBV19 and TRBJ2-1, with a tentative D call TRBD2 (6 bases). Deletions cut 1 base from V and 6 bases from J, with 13 bases between. The CDR3 is 15 amino acids. CDR1 is LNHDA, CDR2 SQIVND, per germline (reference sequence). Written as DNA, the CDR3 is TGTGCCAGTAGTATAGGGTCTCGGGGAGGCAATGAGCAGTTCTTC. This gives the protein CASSIGSRGGNEQFF.

This clonotype was seen only a few times. This chain links TRBV11-3 with TRBJ2-3; no reliable D call. Per germline, CDR1 SGHNT and CDR2 YENEEA. This CDR3 has 12 amino acids. V lost 4 bases, J lost 6 bases, and 8 bases lay in between. The CDR3 sequence: CASSSDSDTQYF. CDR3 DNA: TGTGCCAGCAGCTCCGATAGTGATACGCAGTATTTT.

This chain joins TRBV15 and TRBJ2-1; no definite D call. Looked up from germline, CDR1 is LNHNV and CDR2 is YYDKDF (reference sequence). V dropped 3 bases and J dropped 6 bases, with 3 bases sitting between them. The CDR3 has 11 residues. The CDR3 DNA is TGTGCCACCAGCAGGGGCAATGAGCAGTTCTTC. Translating gives CATSRGNEQFF.

The chain joins TRBV4-3 to TRBJ1-1; 7 bases align to TRBD1. V was pared by 2 bases and J by 0 bases, with 3 bases of the junction left unmatched. This CDR3 is built from 15 residues. Looked up from germline, CDR1 is LGHNA and CDR2 is YSLEER. This CDR3 reads CASSQSTGLNTEAFF. The CDR3, as DNA: TGCGCCAGCAGCCAATCGACAGGGTTGAACACTGAAGCTTTCTTT.

To note about this clonotype: One end of the junction fails to match germline, which may point to a read error. The chain recombines TRBV15 with TRBJ2-4, with TRBD2 identical over 8 bases. CDR3 size: 11 residues. Germline V gene lookup returns CDR1 LNHNV and CDR2 YYDKDF (reference sequence). CDR3 nucleotide sequence: TGTGCCACCAGCGGTGGACTAGCTCAGGACTTC. The encoded protein is CATSGGLAQDF.

The rearrangement links TRBV10-2 to TRBJ2-7; D unclear. The CDR3 is 13 residues long. Germline loops: CDR1 WSHSY, CDR2 SAAADI. The V and J ends lost 2 bases and 0 bases respectively, with 5 bases between them. In nucleotides, the CDR3 is TGCGCCAGCAGTGAGAGGAGCTCCTACGAGCAGTACTTC. Its translation: CASSERSSYEQYF.

This sequence joins TRBV4-1 and TRBJ1-1; tentative D call: TRBD1 (5 bases). Germline values: CDR1 MGHRA, CDR2 YSYEKL. This CDR3 contains 16 residues. Trimming left V 1 base short and J 4 bases short, with 16 bases between. The CDR3 DNA reads TGCGCCAGCAGCCAAGGGGCTCTGGGGGGGGTCACTGAAGCTTTCTTT. Translation gives CASSQGALGGVTEAFF.

The chain employs TRBV25-1 and TRBJ2-7; 8 positions match TRBD2. This CDR3 spans 13 amino acids. Trimming took 9 bases from V and 3 from J; bases not matched to a gene: 7. Germline values: CDR1 MGHDK, CDR2 SYGVNS. The DNA of the CDR3 is TGTGCCAGTTCGGGGGGGACTTACTACGAGCAGTACTTC. This codes for CASSGGTYYEQYF.

The CDR3 loop is CASSPDGGEQYF. The CDR3 DNA is TGTGCCAGCAGCCCCGACGGAGGCGAGCAGTACTTC. J is TRBJ2-7 and V is TRBV28; D is perhaps TRBD2 (5 bases). Per germline, CDR1 MDHEN and CDR2 SYDVKM. CDR3 size: 12 residues. V dropped 6 bases and J dropped 6 bases, with 12 bases sitting between them.

The CDR3 is CASSTRDSTHDEQYF. In nucleotides, the CDR3 is TGTGCCAGCAGCACCCGGGACTCCACTCACGACGAGCAGTACTTC. The chain employs TRBV21-1 and TRBJ2-7; the DNA was not compared with TRBD2, the D call given in the table. TRBV21-1 is described as a pseudogene. This CDR3 is built from 15 residues.

The genes are TRBV11-1 and TRBJ2-7, with a weak D call TRBD1 (6 bases). The CDR3 loop spans 14 amino acids. V shed 0 bases and J shed 4 bases, with 10 bases lying between them. Per the germline V gene, CDR1 is SGHAT and CDR2 is FQDESV (reference sequence). In DNA, the CDR3 is TGTGCCAGCAGCTTAGCCGGGACACCGTACGAGCAGTACTTC. Its translation: CASSLAGTPYEQYF.

This chain uses TRBV7-9 with TRBJ2-7, with D unclear. From germline, CDR1 is SEHNR and CDR2 FQNEAQ (reference sequence). V was trimmed by 10 bases and J by 0 bases, leaving 10 bases between them. The CDR3 consists of 12 residues. The CDR3 DNA follows: TGTGCCACCAGTCTAAGCTCCTACGAGCAGTACTTC. Amino acids: CATSLSSYEQYF. The full variable domain, in which reference TRBV7-9 and TRBJ2-7 provide the parts outside the CDR3, is DTGVSQNPRHKITKRGQNVTFRCDPISEHNRLYWYRQTLGQGPEFLTYFQNEAQLEKSRLLSDRFSAERPKGSFSTLEIQRTEQGDSAMYLCATSLSSYEQYFGPGTRLTVT.

The gene calls are TRBV7-2 and TRBJ2-5; TRBD2 aligns across 8 bases. The CDR3 has 14 amino acids. Germline-derived CDR1 and CDR2 are SGHTA and FQGNSA. With V trimmed by 5 bases and J by 1 base, 3 bases remained unmatched. CDR3 residues: CASSLGLAQETQYF. The CDR3 nucleotides are TGTGCCAGCAGCCTAGGACTAGCCCAAGAGACCCAGTACTTC. Supplemented by reference TRBV7-2 and TRBJ2-5, the full variable domain reads GAGVSQSPSNKVTEKGKDVELRCDPISGHTALYWYRQSLGQGLEFLIYFQGNSAPDKSGLPSDRFSAERTGGSVSTLTIQRTQQEDSAVYLCASSLGLAQETQYFGPGTRLLVL.

The chain carries TRBV11-2 and TRBJ2-1, with D perhaps TRBD1 (6 bases). Trimming removed 6 bases from V and 0 bases from J, with 12 bases in between. CDR3 size: 15 residues. Germline CDR1 and CDR2: SGHAT and FQNNGV. The CDR3 sequence: CASSSADSSYNEQFF. CDR3 nucleotide sequence: TGTGCCAGCAGTTCTGCGGACAGCTCCTACAATGAGCAGTTCTTC.

The chain links TRBV5-1 to TRBJ2-5; D unresolved. The CDR3 contains 15 residues. Germline V CDR1 and CDR2: SGHRS, YFSETQ. The V end was cut by 3 bases, the J end by 4 bases, with 16 bases between. The CDR3: CASSSSAPWGETQYF. For the CDR3, the DNA is TGCGCCAGCAGCTCGAGTGCCCCGTGGGGAGAGACCCAGTACTTC.

This chain joins TRBV12-5 and TRBJ1-4; tentatively, D is TRBD1 (5 bases). Germline CDR1 LGHNT, CDR2 FRNRAP. CDR3 length equals 15 residues. Trimming cost V 4 bases and J 5 bases, with 14 bases left between them. CDR3 sequence (DNA): TGTGCTAGTGGTTGTCCGGGACGCAGGAATGAAAAACTGTTTTTT. Residues: CASGCPGRRNEKLFF. Complete variable domain (other parts from reference TRBV12-5 and TRBJ1-4): DARVTQTPRHKVTEMGQEVTMRCQPILGHNTVFWYRQTMMQGLELLAYFRNRAPLDDSGMPKDRFSAEMPDATLATLKIQPSEPRDSAVYFCASGCPGRRNEKLFFGSGTQLSVL.

The chain joins TRBV4-1 to TRBJ1-2; D unresolved. Per germline, CDR1 MGHRA and CDR2 YSYEKL. V dropped 4 bases and J dropped 7 bases, with 25 bases sitting between them. The CDR3 is 17 residues long. CDR3 sequence (DNA): TGCGCCAGCAGCCCTTTCTGGGTAGCCAGGTTGCTAGGTGGCTACACCTTC. Translating it yields CASSPFWVARLLGGYTF.

The chain joins TRBV28 to TRBJ1-2; D might be TRBD1 (6 bases). CDR1 and CDR2 (germline): MDHEN, SYDVKM. The CDR3 sequence is 14 residues long. V dropped 5 bases and J dropped 4 bases, with 14 bases sitting between them. CDR3 sequence: CASSLTGTGYGYTF. CDR3 sequence (DNA): TGTGCCAGCAGTCTGACAGGAACGGGCTATGGCTACACCTTC.

This clonotype occurred once. The chain combines TRBV11-3 with TRBJ2-7, with D maybe TRBD2 (5 bases). The CDR3 is 13 amino acids. Germline V gene data show CDR1 as SGHNT and CDR2 as YENEEA. Trimming pared 3 bases from V and 3 bases from J, leaving 9 bases between. The CDR3 loop is CASSLGAFYEQYF. The CDR3 nucleotides read TGTGCCAGCAGCTTGGGAGCCTTCTACGAGCAGTACTTC.

The chain carries TRBV7-9 and TRBJ2-2, with D hard to call. Germline assignment: CDR1 SEHNR and CDR2 FQNEAQ (reference sequence). The CDR3 runs 16 residues. V was cut by 1 base and J by 2 bases, with 11 bases left in between. As DNA, the CDR3 is TGTGCCAGCAGCTTAGATCCCCAACCCAACACCGGGGAGCTGTTTTTT. It yields the protein CASSLDPQPNTGELFF.

The chain carries TRBV7-9 and TRBJ2-3; 9 nucleotides line up with TRBD2. The CDR3 runs to 17 residues. Germline assignment: CDR1 SEHNR and CDR2 FQNEAQ (reference sequence). V trimming: 5 bases; J trimming: 6 bases; junction bases outside the gene matches: 15. The CDR3 here is CASSPPASGVTGDTQYF. In DNA form, the CDR3 reads TGTGCCAGCAGCCCACCGGCTAGCGGGGTGACTGGGGATACGCAGTATTTT. The full variable domain, rest sourced from reference TRBV7-9 and TRBJ2-3, is DTGVSQNPRHKITKRGQNVTFRCDPISEHNRLYWYRQTLGQGPEFLTYFQNEAQLEKSRLLSDRFSAERPKGSFSTLEIQRTEQGDSAMYLCASSPPASGVTGDTQYFGPGTRLTVL.

This chain uses TRBV4-2 with TRBJ2-3; TRBD1 matches at 8 bases. J gave up 3 bases and V 3 bases, and 14 bases lay outside the gene matches. CDR3 length: 18 amino acids. Per the germline V gene, CDR1 is LGHNA and CDR2 is YNFKEQ. CDR3 amino acids: CASSQWAGVQGGTDTQYF. CDR3 bases: TGTGCCAGCAGCCAGTGGGCCGGGGTACAGGGGGGAACAGATACGCAGTATTTT.

The chain links TRBV20-1 to TRBJ2-7, with 9 bases identical to TRBD2. There are 15 residues in the CDR3. J lost 2 bases, V lost 3 bases, and 8 bases had no gene match. CDR1 is DFQATT and CDR2 is SNEGSKA in the germline V gene (reference sequence). CDR3 sequence reads: CSASSSSGTPYEQYF. The DNA for the CDR3 is TGCAGTGCTAGCTCTTCTAGCGGGACACCCTACGAGCAGTACTTC.

This clonotype was found once. This chain links TRBV9 with TRBJ2-7; TRBD2 aligns across 11 bases. The CDR3 runs 14 residues. Germline values: CDR1 SGDLS, CDR2 YYNGEE. J was trimmed by 6 bases and V by 4 bases; bases with no gene match: 6. CDR3 nucleotide sequence: TGTGCCAGCAGCTCCACTAGCGGGGGACCCGAGCAGTACTTC. It encodes CASSSTSGGPEQYF.

The chain joins TRBV27 to TRBJ2-3; TRBD1 is a possible D gene (5 bases). The germline V gene has CDR1 MNHEY and CDR2 SMNVEV (reference sequence). The CDR3 is 15 residues long. Trimming removed 6 bases at V and 5 bases at J, with 18 bases between. CDR3 DNA: TGTGCCAGCAGACCGGGCTACAAGGGGCAAGATACGCAGTATTTT. Translating it yields CASRPGYKGQDTQYF.

The chain employs TRBV12-3 or TRBV12-4 and TRBJ2-3, with 14 bases lining up with TRBD2. The CDR3 contains 15 residues. The J segment lost 13 bases and the V segment lost 6 bases, leaving 12 bases of the junction unmatched. The DNA of the CDR3 is TGTGCCAGCAGCCCGGGACTAGCGGGGGCAGTAGGGAAGTATTTT. It specifies CASSPGLAGAVGKYF.

The chain is built from TRBV7-8 and TRBJ2-5, with 7 bases aligning to TRBD1. From germline, CDR1 is SGHVS and CDR2 FQNEAQ. This CDR3 has 19 residues. V was clipped by 3 bases and J by 6 bases; unmatched bases: 22. CDR3: CASSLASIQGVGGVKTQYF. CDR3 in DNA: TGTGCCAGCAGCTTGGCTAGCATTCAGGGGGTAGGGGGTGTAAAGACCCAGTACTTC.